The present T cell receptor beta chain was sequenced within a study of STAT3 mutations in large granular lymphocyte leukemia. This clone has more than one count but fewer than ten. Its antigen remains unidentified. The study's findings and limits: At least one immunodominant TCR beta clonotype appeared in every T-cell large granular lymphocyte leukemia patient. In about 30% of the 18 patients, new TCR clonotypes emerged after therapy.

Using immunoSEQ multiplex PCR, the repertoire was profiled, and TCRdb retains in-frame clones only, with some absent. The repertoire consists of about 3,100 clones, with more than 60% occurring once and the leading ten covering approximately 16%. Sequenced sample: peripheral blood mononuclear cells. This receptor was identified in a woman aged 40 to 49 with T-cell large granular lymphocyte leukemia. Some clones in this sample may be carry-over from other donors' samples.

CDR3 amino acids: CSVRHTNYGYTF. The CDR3 DNA reads as TGCAGCGTTCGACATACTAACTATGGCTACACCTTC. The chain carries TRBV29-1 and TRBJ1-2; no clear D. Trimming cost V 5 bases and J 0 bases, with 7 bases left between them. This CDR3 region has 12 residues. Germline V gene data show CDR1 as SQVTM and CDR2 as ANQGSEA.